The rows below give T cell receptor beta chains drawn from one sample of a study of beta chain features in type 1 diabetes. Data came from immunoSEQ multiplex PCR; TCRdb stores just in-frame clones and leaves some out. The table shows 300,000 to 350,000 clones, with about 14% occurring only once. Sequenced sample: naive CD4+ T cells from blood. Receptors originate from a woman aged 18-29 years with type 1 diabetes. Each CDR3 is given without its conserved first and last residue. Fields, in order: J gene, clone size, V gene, CDR3 protein. Some rows mark clone size as missing; the rest say once, few, many or name a class of expanded clone.

TRBJ2-7 - TRBV28 ASSSPTSGRVNEQY
TRBJ1-1 - TRBV29-1 SVEGQAGAF
TRBJ2-1 - TRBV2 ARGLAGGINEQF
TRBJ2-1 few TRBV2 ASRGTGGPYNEQF
TRBJ2-7 few TRBV18 ASSSAAGTYEQY
TRBJ2-1 - TRBV5-1 ASSLWSSAHNEQF
TRBJ2-1 - TRBV29-1 SVWGQPLVRQF
TRBJ2-3 few TRBV7-2 ASSLLLAGRSTDTQY
- - TRBV20-1 SARGPNEQY
TRBJ2-1 few TRBV18 ASSPVAGAGNEQF
TRBJ2-5 - TRBV7-9 ASSYRLAGGPGTQY
TRBJ1-2 - TRBV7-6 ASSSRTAGGYT
TRBJ1-3 few TRBV29-1 SVEQGASGGNTIY
TRBJ2-3 - TRBV5-1 ASSLDTGGPDTQY
TRBJ2-1 - TRBV7-3 ASSSRDRSSYNEQF
TRBJ2-3 few TRBV5-1 ASSLVGLAGFTDTQY
TRBJ2-2 few TRBV28 ASSLQTGELF
TRBJ2-7 many TRBV29-1 SAAGGLIDEQY
TRBJ2-5 few TRBV4-3 ASSPGLAKRETQY
TRBJ2-2 few TRBV6-5 ATTFTPANTGELF
TRBJ2-1 - TRBV18 ASSPRKTSGRSSSYNEQF
TRBJ1-1 - TRBV29-1 SVSGQTSSEAF
TRBJ2-3 - TRBV28 ASTPRRQLDDTQY